This TCR beta chain was sequenced during a study of blood T cell repertoires in COVID-19. Whole-study context: The samples span acute and convalescent COVID-19 from the United States, Italy and Spain. Sources were T cells, B-cell-depleted T cells, or PBMCs; the material itself was cDNA or gDNA.

Original handling: Counts of nucleated cells, estimated from reference gene primer amplification, were obtained. Clones were read by immunoSEQ multiplex PCR, and TCRdb kept only the in-frame ones, dropping some. That table supplies the V and J calls and clone size; D and trimming were determined from the DNA. The sample consists of roughly 140,000 clones, 65% to 85% of them appearing once. Only one count was recorded for this clone. Germline loops: CDR1 SGHAT, CDR2 FQNNGV. The CDR3 consists of 14 residues. Unmatched junction bases numbered 6, after V lost 6 bases and J lost 3 bases. The material sequenced was peripheral blood. The sequence derives from a woman aged 80 or over with acute or convalescent COVID-19. The chain has TRBV11-2 and TRBJ2-7; 9 nucleotides match TRBD1. The DNA for the CDR3 is TGTGCCAGCAGGACGGGACAGGGTCTCTACGAGCAGTACTTC. This translates into CASRTGQGLYEQYF.